The 18 T cell receptor beta chains presented below share a single source sample, sequenced in a study of cytomegalovirus exposure and HLA in healthy donors. In the PCR, 60 Vbeta and 13 Jbeta primers were used. Sequencing was performed with immunoSEQ multiplex PCR; in TCRdb, only in-frame clones are kept and a portion is missing. This table lists around 140,000 clones. Sequenced: PBMCs. Source of these receptors: a male donor in good health and CMV-seronegative.

The chain carries TRBV19 and TRBJ2-7; 9 nucleotides match TRBD2. CDR1 is LNHDA, CDR2 SQIVND, per germline (reference sequence). Trimming cost V 11 bases and J 0 bases; bases outside gene matches: 8. The CDR3 runs to 14 residues. The CDR3, as DNA: TGTGCCGCCTCCCTTAGCGGGAGCTCCTACGAGCAGTACTTC. This translates into CAASLSGSSYEQYF.

V usage is TRBV4-2 and J usage is TRBJ1-5; possibly TRBD1 for D (5 bases). CDR3 length equals 15 residues. Per germline, CDR1 LGHNA and CDR2 YNFKEQ. The ends were cut back, 0 bases at V and 4 bases at J, with 10 bases in the middle. This CDR3 is CASSQETGLNQPQHF. The CDR3 DNA reads TGTGCCAGCAGCCAAGAAACAGGATTAAATCAGCCCCAGCATTTT.

V usage is TRBV19 and J usage is TRBJ1-2; 8 bases match TRBD1. The V gene's germline CDR1 is LNHDA and CDR2 SQIVND (reference sequence). V trimming: 7 bases; J trimming: 4 bases; junction bases outside the gene matches: 14. This CDR3 contains 16 residues. Here the CDR3 DNA reads TGTGCCAGTAAAGTGAAGTCTACAGGGGGGGTCTATGGCTACACCTTC. Its translation is CASKVKSTGGVYGYTF.

This sequence joins TRBV2 and TRBJ2-1, with 10 bases lining up with TRBD2. This CDR3 is built from 16 residues. The V segment lost 2 bases and the J segment 6 bases; nucleotides outside the gene matches: 7. Germline CDR1 reads SNHLY; CDR2 reads FYNNEI. DNA of the CDR3: TGTGCCAGCAGTGAAATTAGCGGGAGGAGCGGCAATGAGCAGTTCTTC. Protein: CASSEISGRSGNEQFF.

This chain uses TRBV6-5 with TRBJ1-1; D not resolved. The CDR3 is 14 amino acids. Germline V gene sequence: CDR1 MNHEY, CDR2 SVGAGI. Trimming took off 10 bases at V and 2 bases at J, with 17 bases between the two ends. For the CDR3, the DNA is TGTGCCACCATGCCGGGGAGCTTAAACACTGAAGCTTTCTTT. This encodes CATMPGSLNTEAFF.

This rearrangement joins TRBV20-1 to TRBJ1-2; perhaps TRBD1 as D (5 bases). The V and J ends lost 2 bases and 8 bases respectively, with 9 bases between them. Germline V gene lookup returns CDR1 DFQATT and CDR2 SNEGSKA (reference sequence). The CDR3 extends over 11 amino acids. This CDR3 is CSARRQSGYTF. DNA of the CDR3: TGCAGTGCTAGACGACAGAGCGGCTACACCTTC.

The chain recombines TRBV7-9 with TRBJ2-7; 10 bases map to TRBD2. Germline values: CDR1 SEHNR, CDR2 FQNEAQ (reference sequence). After removal of 3 bases from V and 4 bases from J, the junction contained 6 bases not matched to a gene. This CDR3 region has 15 residues. DNA of the CDR3: TGTGCCAGCAGCTTTACAAGCGGGGGGGGTTACGAGCAGTACTTC. Translated, it gives CASSFTSGGGYEQYF.

The chain combines TRBV5-6 with TRBJ1-5, with D possibly TRBD1 on 5 matching bases. Germline CDR1 and CDR2: SGHDT and YYEEEE. The CDR3 totals 15 residues. V was cut by 0 bases and J by 0 bases, with 7 bases left in between. The CDR3 region has the DNA TGTGCCAGCAGCTTGGAAAGGGGTAGCAATCAGCCCCAGCATTTT. Its translation: CASSLERGSNQPQHF.

The gene calls are TRBV10-3 and TRBJ1-1; 8 nucleotides line up with TRBD1. The V and J ends lost 3 bases and 12 bases, in that order; junction bases with no gene match: 9. Per the germline V gene, CDR1 is ENHRY and CDR2 is SYGVKD. The CDR3 runs 13 residues. The CDR3 here is CAISDPRTGRSFF. The CDR3 bases are TGTGCCATCAGTGACCCCCGGACAGGGAGATCTTTCTTT.

The V call is TRBV6-5, the J call TRBJ1-5, with D maybe TRBD1 (5 bases). CDR3 size: 13 residues. CDR1 is MNHEY, CDR2 SVGAGI, per germline. Trimming pared 5 bases from V and 5 bases from J, leaving 10 bases between. DNA for the CDR3: TGTGCCAGCAGTCCCGGGGGGGATCAGCCCCAGCATTTT. It specifies CASSPGGDQPQHF.

The chain links TRBV6-6 to TRBJ1-4, with TRBD1 matching over 7 bases. This CDR3 has 14 residues. The V gene's germline CDR1 is MNHNY and CDR2 SVGAGI (reference sequence). The ends lost 6 bases at V and 8 bases at J; junction bases unmatched: 9. CDR3 coding DNA: TGTGCCAGCAGCTCCAACAGGGGTAGCGAAAAACTGTTTTTT. Amino acid sequence: CASSSNRGSEKLFF.

The chain has TRBV2 and TRBJ1-6; 7 bases agree with TRBD1. V trimming: 5 bases; J trimming: 0 bases; junction bases outside the gene matches: 13. The germline V gene has CDR1 SNHLY and CDR2 FYNNEI. The CDR3 length is 19 residues. The CDR3 here is CASSFGTEDSRSYNSPLHF. CDR3 coding DNA: TGTGCCAGCAGTTTCGGGACAGAAGACTCTCGCTCCTATAATTCACCCCTCCACTTT.

This sequence joins TRBV4-3 and TRBJ1-1; TRBD1 is a possible D gene (5 bases). The CDR3 totals 14 residues. Germline V gives CDR1 LGHNA, CDR2 YSLEER. V lost 3 bases to trimming and J lost 11 bases, with 19 bases between them. In DNA form, the CDR3 reads TGCGCCAGCAGCCAGGGTTTGGGGCGCGATCGGGCTTTCTTT. It codes for CASSQGLGRDRAFF.

Remarks on this clone: A junction end diverges from the germline sequence, so it may reflect a read error. This chain joins TRBV16 and TRBJ2-7; D is possibly TRBD1 (6 bases). The CDR3 is made up of 12 amino acids. Germline V gene sequence: CDR1 KGHSY, CDR2 FQNENV. The CDR3, as DNA: TGTGCCAGCAGCCAACTTGAGGGGGAAATCGGCTTC. Its translation is CASSQLEGEIGF.

The chain is built from TRBV5-6 and TRBJ2-3; possibly TRBD2 for D (6 bases). Germline V gene lookup returns CDR1 SGHDT and CDR2 YYEEEE. The V gene lost 2 bases and the J gene lost 6 bases, with 13 bases spanning the gap. The CDR3 loop spans 14 amino acids. The CDR3 bases are TGTGCCAGCAGCTTTTTGCGGGGTCACGATACGCAGTATTTT. This encodes CASSFLRGHDTQYF.

This rearrangement joins TRBV7-2 to TRBJ1-1, with D maybe TRBD1 (5 bases). Germline assignment: CDR1 SGHTA and CDR2 FQGNSA. Trimming cost V 5 bases and J 7 bases, with 11 bases left between them. The CDR3 spans 12 residues. CDR3 amino acids: CASSRPGVEAFF. For the CDR3, the DNA is TGTGCCAGCAGCCGTCCGGGGGTTGAAGCTTTCTTT.

J is TRBJ1-3 and V is TRBV7-9; 7 bases map to TRBD1. Germline trimming cut 5 bases from V and 7 bases from J; bases unmatched to any gene: 11. CDR3 length: 15 residues. Germline CDR1 reads SEHNR; CDR2 reads FQNEAQ (reference sequence). CDR3 nucleotide sequence: TGTGCCAGCAGCAACTCAGGGGGGAATCTTAACACCATATATTTT. Encoded protein: CASSNSGGNLNTIYF.

The rearrangement links TRBV7-8 to TRBJ1-1, with 7 bases identical to TRBD1. The V gene's germline CDR1 is SGHVS and CDR2 FQNEAQ. J was trimmed by 1 base and V by 8 bases; bases with no gene match: 7. The CDR3 extends over 14 amino acids. DNA for the CDR3: TGTGCCAGCCGAACGCAGGGGGGGAACACTGAAGCTTTCTTT. Translated, it gives CASRTQGGNTEAFF.